This entry is about one TCR beta chain. The antigen is undetermined. These data belong to a study of CD8+ T cells in alopecia areata. As for the study in general: Treated individuals took tofacitinib by mouth, 5 to 10 mg twice daily. The study, taken as a whole, reports: Only a single nonresponder existed, so baseline CD8+ expansion links stay unclear. Higher clonality was seen in lesional scalp than in normal scalp, especially in alopecia totalis/universalis.

RNA was isolated and reverse transcribed to cDNA, the sequencing template. Libraries were prepared by immunoSEQ multiplex PCR; TCRdb keeps only in-frame clonotypes and omits some of them. Here the sample spans fewer than 100,000 clones, roughly two thirds being singletons. Germline-derived CDR1 and CDR2 are MNHEY and SMNVEV (reference sequence). The CDR3 runs 16 residues. The ends lost 6 bases at V and 4 bases at J; junction bases unmatched: 11. Specified treatment: oral pan-JAK inhibitor, 5-10 mg twice daily. This chain connects TRBV27 to TRBJ2-2, with 7 bases matching TRBD1. The input for sequencing was CD8+ T cells sorted from blood, taken at week 4, from a patient treated with tofacitinib. The sequence derives from a human donor with alopecia areata. In DNA form, the CDR3 reads TGTGCCAGCAGGGGTGACAGGGCTGGTTCCACCGGGGAGCTGTTTTTT. This sequence encodes CASRGDRAGSTGELFF.